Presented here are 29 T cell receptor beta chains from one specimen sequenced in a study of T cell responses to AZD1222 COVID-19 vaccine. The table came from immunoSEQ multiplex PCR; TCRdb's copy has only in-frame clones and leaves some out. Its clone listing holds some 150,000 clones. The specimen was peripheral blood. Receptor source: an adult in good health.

The CDR3 here is CASSPHIGGGTGELFF. As DNA, the CDR3 is TGCGCCAGCAGCCCACACATTGGGGGGGGCACCGGGGAGCTGTTTTTT. The chain is built from TRBV5-1 and TRBJ2-2; 7 positions agree with TRBD2. The CDR3 has 16 amino acids. The ends lost 4 bases at V and 4 bases at J; junction bases unmatched: 10. Germline CDR1 SGHRS, CDR2 YFSETQ.

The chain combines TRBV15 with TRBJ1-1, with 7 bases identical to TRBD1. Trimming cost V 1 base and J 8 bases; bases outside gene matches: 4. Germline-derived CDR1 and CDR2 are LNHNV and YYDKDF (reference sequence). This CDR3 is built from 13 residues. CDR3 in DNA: TGTGCCACCAGCAGAGGTCAGGGGGTAGAAGCTTTCTTT. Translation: CATSRGQGVEAFF. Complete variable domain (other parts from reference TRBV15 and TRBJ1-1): DAMVIQNPRYQVTQFGKPVTLSCSQTLNHNVMYWYQQKSSQAPKLLFHYYDKDFNNEADTPDNFQSRRPNTSFCFLDIRSPGLGDTAMYLCATSRGQGVEAFFGQGTRLTVV.

The CDR3 nucleotides read TGTGCCAGCAGGGGGGGTTTCTACACTGAAGCTTTCTTT. This translates into CASRGGFYTEAFF. V is TRBV6-5 and J is TRBJ1-1; tentative D call: TRBD1 (5 bases). V lost 6 bases and J lost 3, with 11 bases in between. CDR1 and CDR2 (germline): MNHEY, SVGAGI. CDR3 length: 13 residues.

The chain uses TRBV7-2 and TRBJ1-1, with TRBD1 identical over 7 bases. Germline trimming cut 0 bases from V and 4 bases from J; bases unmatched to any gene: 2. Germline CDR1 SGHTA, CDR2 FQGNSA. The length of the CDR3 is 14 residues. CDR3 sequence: CASSLARGSTEAFF. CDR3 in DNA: TGTGCCAGCAGCTTAGCCAGGGGGAGCACTGAAGCTTTCTTT.

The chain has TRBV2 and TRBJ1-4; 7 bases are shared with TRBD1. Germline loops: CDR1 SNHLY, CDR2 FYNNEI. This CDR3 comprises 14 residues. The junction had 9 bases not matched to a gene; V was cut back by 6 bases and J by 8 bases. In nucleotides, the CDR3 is TGTGCCAGCAGCGTACAGGGGTGGGAGGAAAAACTGTTTTTT. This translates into CASSVQGWEEKLFF.

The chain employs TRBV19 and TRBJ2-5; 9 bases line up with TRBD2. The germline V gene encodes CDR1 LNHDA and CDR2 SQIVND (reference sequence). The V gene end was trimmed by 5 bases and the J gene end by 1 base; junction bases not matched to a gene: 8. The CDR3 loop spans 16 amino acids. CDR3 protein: CASSPPVRGGQETQYF. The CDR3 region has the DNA TGTGCCAGTAGTCCCCCGGTGCGGGGGGGCCAAGAGACCCAGTACTTC.

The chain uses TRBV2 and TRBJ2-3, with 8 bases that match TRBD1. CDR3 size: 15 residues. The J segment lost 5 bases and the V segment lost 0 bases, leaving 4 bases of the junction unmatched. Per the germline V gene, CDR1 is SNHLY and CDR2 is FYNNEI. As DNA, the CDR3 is TGTGCCAGCAGTGAAGCGACAGGGGCGGTAGATACGCAGTATTTT. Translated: CASSEATGAVDTQYF.

The CDR3 bases are TGTGCCAGCAGTTTGCGGGGGGGGGTTTACAATGAGCAGTTCTTC. Translation: CASSLRGGVYNEQFF. The rearrangement joins TRBV27 to TRBJ2-1, with 9 positions matching TRBD2. Looked up from germline, CDR1 is MNHEY and CDR2 is SMNVEV (reference sequence). V was clipped by 3 bases and J by 4 bases; unmatched bases: 4. There are 15 residues in the CDR3.

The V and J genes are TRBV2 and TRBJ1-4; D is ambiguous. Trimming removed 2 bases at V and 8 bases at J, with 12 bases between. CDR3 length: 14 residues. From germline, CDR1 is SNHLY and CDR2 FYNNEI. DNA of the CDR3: TGTGCCAGCAGTGAATGGACCTTCGGGGAAAAACTGTTTTTT. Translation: CASSEWTFGEKLFF.

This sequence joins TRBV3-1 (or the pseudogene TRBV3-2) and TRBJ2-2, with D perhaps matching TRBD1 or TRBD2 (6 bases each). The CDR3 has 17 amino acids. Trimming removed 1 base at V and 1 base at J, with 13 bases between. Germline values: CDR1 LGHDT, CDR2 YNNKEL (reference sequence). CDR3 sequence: CASSQGVGGWNTGELFF. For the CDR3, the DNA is TGTGCCAGCAGCCAAGGCGTCGGGGGCTGGAACACCGGGGAGCTGTTTTTT.

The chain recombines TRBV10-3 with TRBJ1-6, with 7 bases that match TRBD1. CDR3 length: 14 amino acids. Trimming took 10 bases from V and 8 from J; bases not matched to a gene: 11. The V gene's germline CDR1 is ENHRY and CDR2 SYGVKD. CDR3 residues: CATRAGGGYSPLHF. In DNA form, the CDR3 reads TGTGCCACCAGAGCAGGGGGTGGGTATTCACCCCTCCACTTT.

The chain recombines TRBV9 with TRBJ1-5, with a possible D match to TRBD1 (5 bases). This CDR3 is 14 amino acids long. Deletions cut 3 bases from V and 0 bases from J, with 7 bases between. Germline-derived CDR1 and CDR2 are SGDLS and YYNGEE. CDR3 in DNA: TGTGCCAGCAGCGGAACAGGTAGCAATCAGCCCCAGCATTTT. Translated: CASSGTGSNQPQHF. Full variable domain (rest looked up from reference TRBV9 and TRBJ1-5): DSGVTQTPKHLITATGQRVTLRCSPRSGDLSVYWYQQSLDQGLQFLIQYYNGEERAKGNILERFSAQQFPDLHSELNLSSLELGDSALYFCASSGTGSNQPQHFGDGTRLSIL.

This CDR3 is CATSDGAGYTDTQYF. CDR3 DNA: TGTGCCACCAGTGATGGGGCGGGGTACACAGATACGCAGTATTTT. V usage is TRBV24-1 and J usage is TRBJ2-3; tentative D call: TRBD2 (6 bases). The CDR3 is 15 amino acids. Germline assignment: CDR1 KGHDR and CDR2 SFDVKD. With 3 bases removed from V and 2 bases from J, the gap between germline ends came to 11 bases.

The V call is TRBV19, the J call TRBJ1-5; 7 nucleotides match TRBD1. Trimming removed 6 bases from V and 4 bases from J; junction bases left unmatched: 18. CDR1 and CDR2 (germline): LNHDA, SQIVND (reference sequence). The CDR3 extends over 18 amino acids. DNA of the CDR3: TGTGCCAGTAGAGGAACTCCGGGACAGTCAAGACCGAATCAGCCCCAGCATTTT. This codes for CASRGTPGQSRPNQPQHF.

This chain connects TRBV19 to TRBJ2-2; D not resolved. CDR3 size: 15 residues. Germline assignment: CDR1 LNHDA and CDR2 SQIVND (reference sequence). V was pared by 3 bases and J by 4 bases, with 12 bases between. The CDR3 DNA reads TGTGCCAGTAGTATGGCGGTAAGGGCCACCGGGGAGCTGTTTTTT. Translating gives CASSMAVRATGELFF.

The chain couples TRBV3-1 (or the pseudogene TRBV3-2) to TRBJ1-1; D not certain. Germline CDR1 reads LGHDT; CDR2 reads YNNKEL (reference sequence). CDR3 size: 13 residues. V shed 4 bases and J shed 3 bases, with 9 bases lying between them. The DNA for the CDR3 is TGTGCCAGCAGCCCGACCCCTCACACTGAAGCTTTCTTT. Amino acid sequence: CASSPTPHTEAFF.

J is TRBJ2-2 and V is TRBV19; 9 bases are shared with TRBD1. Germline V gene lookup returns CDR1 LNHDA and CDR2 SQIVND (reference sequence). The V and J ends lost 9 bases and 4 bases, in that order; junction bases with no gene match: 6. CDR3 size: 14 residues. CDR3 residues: CASKDRGITGELFF. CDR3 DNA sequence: TGTGCCAGCAAGGACAGGGGCATCACCGGGGAGCTGTTTTTT.

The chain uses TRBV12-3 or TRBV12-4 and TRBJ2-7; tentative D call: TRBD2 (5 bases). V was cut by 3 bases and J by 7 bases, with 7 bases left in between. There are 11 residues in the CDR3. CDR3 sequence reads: CASSFRGEQYF. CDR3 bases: TGTGCCAGCAGTTTTAGAGGGGAGCAGTACTTC.

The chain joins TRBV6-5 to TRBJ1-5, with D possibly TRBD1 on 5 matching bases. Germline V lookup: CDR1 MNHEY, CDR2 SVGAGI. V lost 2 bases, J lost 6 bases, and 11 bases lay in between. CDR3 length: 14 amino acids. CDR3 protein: CASSYGAGGQPQHF. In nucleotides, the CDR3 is TGTGCCAGCAGTTACGGGGCCGGAGGTCAGCCCCAGCATTTT.

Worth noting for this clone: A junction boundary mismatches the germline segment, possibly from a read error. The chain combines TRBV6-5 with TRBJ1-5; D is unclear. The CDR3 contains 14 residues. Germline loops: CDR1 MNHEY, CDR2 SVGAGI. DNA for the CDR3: TGTGCCAGCAGTGACTCAGGTAACAATCAGCCCCAGCATTTT. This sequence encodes CASSDSGNNQPQHF.

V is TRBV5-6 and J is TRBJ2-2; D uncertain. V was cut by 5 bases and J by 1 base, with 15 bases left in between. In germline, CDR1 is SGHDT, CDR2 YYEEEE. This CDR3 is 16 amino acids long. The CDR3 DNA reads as TGTGCCAGCAGTTCGCTCATGGGCGTGAACACCGGGGAGCTGTTTTTT. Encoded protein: CASSSLMGVNTGELFF.

CDR3 in amino acids: CASSLQGYSPLHF. The CDR3 nucleotides are TGTGCCAGCAGTTTACAGGGTTATTCACCCCTCCACTTT. The chain carries TRBV27 and TRBJ1-6, with D possibly matching TRBD1 (5 bases). There are 13 residues in the CDR3. Germline V gene sequence: CDR1 MNHEY, CDR2 SMNVEV (reference sequence). V was pared by 2 bases and J by 8 bases, with 7 bases between.

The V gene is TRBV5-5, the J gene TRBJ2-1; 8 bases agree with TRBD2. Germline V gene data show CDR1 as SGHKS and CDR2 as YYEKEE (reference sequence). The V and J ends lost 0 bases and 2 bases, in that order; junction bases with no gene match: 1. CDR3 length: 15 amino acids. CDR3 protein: CASSLVGGAYNEQFF. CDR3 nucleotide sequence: TGTGCCAGCAGCTTGGTCGGGGGGGCCTACAATGAGCAGTTCTTC. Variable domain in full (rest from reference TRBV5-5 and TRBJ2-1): DAGVTQSPTHLIKTRGQQVTLRCSPISGHKSVSWYQQVLGQGPQFIFQYYEKEERGRGNFPDRFSARQFPNYSSELNVNALLLGDSALYLCASSLVGGAYNEQFFGPGTRLTVL.

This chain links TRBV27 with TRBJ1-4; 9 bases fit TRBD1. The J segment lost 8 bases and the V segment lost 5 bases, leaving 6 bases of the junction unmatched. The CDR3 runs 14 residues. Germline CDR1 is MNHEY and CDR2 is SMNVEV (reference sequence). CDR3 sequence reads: CASSQQGAQEKLFF. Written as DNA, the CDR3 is TGTGCCAGCAGTCAACAGGGGGCGCAGGAAAAACTGTTTTTT.

CDR3 region: CASRAPGRETQYF. Here the CDR3 DNA reads TGTGCCAGCAGAGCTCCCGGGCGTGAGACCCAGTACTTC. The chain uses TRBV6-5 and TRBJ2-5, with no clear D. CDR3 length: 13 amino acids. V lost 6 bases to trimming and J lost 5 bases, with 13 bases between them. Germline V gene lookup returns CDR1 MNHEY and CDR2 SVGAGI.

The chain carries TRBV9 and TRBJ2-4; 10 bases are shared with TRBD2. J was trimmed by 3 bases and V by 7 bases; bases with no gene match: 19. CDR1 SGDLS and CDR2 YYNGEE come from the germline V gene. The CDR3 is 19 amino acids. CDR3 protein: CASSRERASGGRDKNIQYF. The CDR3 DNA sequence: TGTGCCAGCTCTCGCGAGAGGGCTAGCGGGGGCCGCGACAAAAACATTCAGTACTTC.

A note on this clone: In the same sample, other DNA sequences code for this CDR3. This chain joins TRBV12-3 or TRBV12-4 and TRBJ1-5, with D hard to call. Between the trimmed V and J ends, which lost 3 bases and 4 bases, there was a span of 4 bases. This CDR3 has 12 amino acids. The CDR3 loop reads CASSFGNQPQHF. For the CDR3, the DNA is TGTGCCAGCAGTTTCGGAAATCAGCCCCAGCATTTT.

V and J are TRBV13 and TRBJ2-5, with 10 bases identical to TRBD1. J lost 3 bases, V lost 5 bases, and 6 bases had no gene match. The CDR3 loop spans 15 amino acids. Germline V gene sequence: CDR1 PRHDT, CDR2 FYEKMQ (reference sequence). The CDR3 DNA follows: TGTGCCAGCAGCACCTCCGGGACAGGGGAAGAGACCCAGTACTTC. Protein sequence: CASSTSGTGEETQYF.

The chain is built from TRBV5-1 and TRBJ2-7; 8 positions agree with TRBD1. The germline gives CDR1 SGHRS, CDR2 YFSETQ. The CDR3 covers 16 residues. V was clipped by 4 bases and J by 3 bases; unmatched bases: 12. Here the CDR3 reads CASSRTTLDRGYEQYF. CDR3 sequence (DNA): TGCGCCAGCAGCCGCACTACCCTAGACAGGGGCTACGAGCAGTACTTC.